This TCR beta chain was sequenced during a study of T cell repertoires in cytomegalovirus infection. Looking at the study overall: In public TCR beta signatures, there were indications of both CMV infection and matching HLA type.

TCRdb processed the reads anew with MiXCR; each CDR3 protein has one entry. Of hundreds of thousands of distinct CDR3 sequences listed, roughly a tenth are singletons. Of note for this clonotype: The antigen remains undetermined.

Trimming shortened V by 3 bases and J by 2 bases, and 6 bases separated the two germline ends. Per the germline V gene, CDR1 is SEHNR and CDR2 is FQNEAQ (reference sequence). The length of the CDR3 is 13 residues. Study-level findings and limits: Identification of carriers of CMV plus the relevant HLA was achieved through cumulative public TCR beta family frequency.

The source material was PBMCs. The chain has TRBV7-9 and TRBJ2-3, with no clear D. The receptor was isolated from a human donor in good health (CMV status not recorded). Some clones in this sample may be carry-over from other donors' samples. The CDR3 loop is CASSFVSTDTQYF. The CDR3 nucleotides are TGTGCCAGCAGCTTCGTTTCCACAGATACGCAGTATTTT.